This T cell receptor (beta chain) was recovered during a study of T cells after yellow fever vaccination. TCRdb reanalysed the 5' RACE reads using MiXCR and keeps one entry per CDR3 protein. This table holds 400,000 to 450,000 distinct CDR3 sequences, around 19% found once. V was clipped by 0 bases and J by 14 bases; unmatched bases: 10. This CDR3 contains 15 residues. Germline V gene lookup returns CDR1 KGHSH and CDR2 LQKENI. The chain carries TRBV18 and TRBJ1-4; 9 bases fit TRBD1. The sequence was obtained from a young man who received the YFV17D yellow fever vaccine. The material sequenced was PBMCs, taken before the yellow fever booster vaccination. The CDR3 DNA reads as TGTGCCAGCTCACCACCGGTGGGGACAGGGCTTGGGCTGTTTTTT. This sequence encodes CASSPPVGTGLGLFF.